This entry concerns a single TCR beta chain. Enrolled during active infection, Seattle patients were then followed longitudinally. These data originate in a study of blood T cell repertoires in COVID-19. Whole-study context: The United States, Italy and Spain supplied acute and convalescent COVID-19 samples. The cDNA or gDNA used as material had been derived from T cells, B-cell-depleted T cells, or PBMCs.

The authors' processing: Amplification from reference gene primers served as the basis for estimated nucleated cell counts. The method was immunoSEQ multiplex PCR; TCRdb's version includes in-frame clones alone and lacks a portion of them. Clone size and the V and J calls come from that table; the DNA yielded D and trimming. The profile shows a few hundred thousand clones, around 85% of them singletons. The germline V gene encodes CDR1 KGHSH and CDR2 LQKENI. V lost 5 bases to trimming and J lost 0 bases; unmatched junction nucleotides: 14. There are 19 residues in the CDR3. The sequencing sample was made of peripheral blood. The sequence was collected from a human donor with COVID-19, enrolled during active disease. The donor label of this sample is uncertain. The chain recombines TRBV18 with TRBJ2-1, with 9 bases matching TRBD2. DNA of the CDR3: TGTGCCAGCTCATGGTCCAGAGCGGGAGGCTCGAGCTCCTACAATGAGCAGTTCTTC. It codes for CASSWSRAGGSSSYNEQFF.